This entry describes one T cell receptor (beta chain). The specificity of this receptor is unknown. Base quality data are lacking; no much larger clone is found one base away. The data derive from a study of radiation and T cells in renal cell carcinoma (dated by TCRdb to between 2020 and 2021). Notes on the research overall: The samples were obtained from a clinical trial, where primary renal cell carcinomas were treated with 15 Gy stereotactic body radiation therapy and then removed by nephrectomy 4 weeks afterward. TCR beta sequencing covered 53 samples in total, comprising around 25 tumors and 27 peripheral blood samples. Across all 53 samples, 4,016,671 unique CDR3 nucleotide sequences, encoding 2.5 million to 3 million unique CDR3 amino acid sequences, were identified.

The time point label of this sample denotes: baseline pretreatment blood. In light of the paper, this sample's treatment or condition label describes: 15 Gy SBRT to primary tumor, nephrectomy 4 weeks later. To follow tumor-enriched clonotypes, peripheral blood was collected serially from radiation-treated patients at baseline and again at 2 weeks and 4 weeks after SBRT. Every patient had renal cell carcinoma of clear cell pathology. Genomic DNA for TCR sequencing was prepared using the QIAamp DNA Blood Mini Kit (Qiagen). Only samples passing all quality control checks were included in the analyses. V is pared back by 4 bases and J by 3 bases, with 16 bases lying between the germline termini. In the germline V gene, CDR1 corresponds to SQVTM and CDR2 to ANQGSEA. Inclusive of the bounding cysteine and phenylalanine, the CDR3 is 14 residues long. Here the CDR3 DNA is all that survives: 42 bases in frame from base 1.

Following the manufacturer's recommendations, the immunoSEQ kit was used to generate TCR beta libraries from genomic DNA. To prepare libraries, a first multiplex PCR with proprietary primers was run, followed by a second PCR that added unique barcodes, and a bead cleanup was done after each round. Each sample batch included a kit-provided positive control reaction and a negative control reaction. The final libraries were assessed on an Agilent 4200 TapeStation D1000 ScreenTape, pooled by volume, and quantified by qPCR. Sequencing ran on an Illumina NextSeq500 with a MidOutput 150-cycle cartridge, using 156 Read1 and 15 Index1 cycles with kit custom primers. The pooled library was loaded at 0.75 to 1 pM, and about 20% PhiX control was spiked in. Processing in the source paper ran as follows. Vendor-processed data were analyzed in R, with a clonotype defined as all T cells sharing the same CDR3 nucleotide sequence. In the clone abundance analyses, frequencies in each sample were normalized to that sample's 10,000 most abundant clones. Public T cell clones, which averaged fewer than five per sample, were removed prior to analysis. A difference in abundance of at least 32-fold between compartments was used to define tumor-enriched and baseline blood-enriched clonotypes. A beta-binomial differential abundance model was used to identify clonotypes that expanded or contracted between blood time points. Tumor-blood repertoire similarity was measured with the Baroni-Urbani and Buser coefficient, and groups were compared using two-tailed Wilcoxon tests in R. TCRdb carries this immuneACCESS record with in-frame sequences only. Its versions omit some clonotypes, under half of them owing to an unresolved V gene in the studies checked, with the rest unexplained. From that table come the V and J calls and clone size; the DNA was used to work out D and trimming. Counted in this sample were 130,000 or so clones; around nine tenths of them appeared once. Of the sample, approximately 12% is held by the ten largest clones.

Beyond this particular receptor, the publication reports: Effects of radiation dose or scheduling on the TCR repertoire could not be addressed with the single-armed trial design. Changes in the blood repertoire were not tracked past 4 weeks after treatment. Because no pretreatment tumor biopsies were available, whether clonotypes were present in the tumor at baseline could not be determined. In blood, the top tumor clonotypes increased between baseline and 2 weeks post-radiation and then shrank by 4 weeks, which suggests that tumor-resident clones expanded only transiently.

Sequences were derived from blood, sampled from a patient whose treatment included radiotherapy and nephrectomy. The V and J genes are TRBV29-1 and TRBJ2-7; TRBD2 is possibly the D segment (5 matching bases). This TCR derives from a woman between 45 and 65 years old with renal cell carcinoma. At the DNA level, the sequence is TGCAGCGTTGCATTTAGGTTAGCGAGCTACGAGCAGTACTTC. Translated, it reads CSVAFRLASYEQYF.